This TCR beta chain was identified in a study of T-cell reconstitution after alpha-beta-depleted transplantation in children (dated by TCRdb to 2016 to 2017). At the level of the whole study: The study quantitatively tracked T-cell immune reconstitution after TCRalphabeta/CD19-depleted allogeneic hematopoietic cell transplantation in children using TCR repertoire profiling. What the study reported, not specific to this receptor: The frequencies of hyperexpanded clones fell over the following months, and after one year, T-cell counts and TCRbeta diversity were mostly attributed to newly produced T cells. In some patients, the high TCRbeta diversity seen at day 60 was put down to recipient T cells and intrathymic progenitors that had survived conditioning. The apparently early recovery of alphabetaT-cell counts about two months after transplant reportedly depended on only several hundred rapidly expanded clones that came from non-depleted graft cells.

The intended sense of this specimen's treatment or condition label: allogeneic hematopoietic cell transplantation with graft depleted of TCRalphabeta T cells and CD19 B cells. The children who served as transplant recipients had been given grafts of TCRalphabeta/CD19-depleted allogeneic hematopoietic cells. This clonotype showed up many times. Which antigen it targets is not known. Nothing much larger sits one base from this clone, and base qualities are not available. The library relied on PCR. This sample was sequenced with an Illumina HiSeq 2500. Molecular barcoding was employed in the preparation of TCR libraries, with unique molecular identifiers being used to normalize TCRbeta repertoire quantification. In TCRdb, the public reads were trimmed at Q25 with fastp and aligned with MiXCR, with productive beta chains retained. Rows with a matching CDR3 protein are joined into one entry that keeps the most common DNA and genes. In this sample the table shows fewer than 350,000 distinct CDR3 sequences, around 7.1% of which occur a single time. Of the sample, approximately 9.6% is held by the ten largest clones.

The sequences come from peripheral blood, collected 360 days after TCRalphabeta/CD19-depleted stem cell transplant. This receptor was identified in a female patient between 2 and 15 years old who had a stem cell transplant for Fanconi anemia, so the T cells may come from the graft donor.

The DNA reads TGCAGTGCTAGAACAGGGGACCAAGAGACCCAGTACTTC. Its protein reads: CSARTGDQETQYF. The chain is made from TRBV20-1 and TRBJ2-5, with 7 bases matching TRBD1. Based on the germline V gene (reference sequence), the CDR1 and CDR2 sequences are DFQATT and SNEGSKA. The germline V end is reduced by 2 bases and the J end by 0 bases; junction bases left unmatched: 0. The CDR3, cysteine through phenylalanine, is 13 amino acids long. The kept DNA is CDR3 alone, 39 bases in frame from the first base.